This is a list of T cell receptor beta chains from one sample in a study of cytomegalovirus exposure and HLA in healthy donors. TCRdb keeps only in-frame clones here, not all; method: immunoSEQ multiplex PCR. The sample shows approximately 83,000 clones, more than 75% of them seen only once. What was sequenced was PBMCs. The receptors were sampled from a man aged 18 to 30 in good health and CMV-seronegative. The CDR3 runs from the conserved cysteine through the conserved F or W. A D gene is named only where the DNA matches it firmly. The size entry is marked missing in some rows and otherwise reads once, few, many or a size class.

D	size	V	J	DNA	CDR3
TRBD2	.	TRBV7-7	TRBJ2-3	TGTGCCAGCAGCTTGGGCCTAGCGGGGGTAGGGACAGATACGCAGTATTTT	CASSLGLAGVGTDTQYF
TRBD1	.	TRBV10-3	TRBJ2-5	TGTGCCATCAGCAGTGGACAGGGGTCGGAGACCCAGTACTTC	CAISSGQGSETQYF
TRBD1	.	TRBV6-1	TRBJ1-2	TGTGCCAGCAGTACAGGGGCCAGGGACTATGGCTACACCTTC	CASSTGARDYGYTF
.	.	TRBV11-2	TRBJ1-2	TGTGCCAGCAGAGCGGGGAGTTCCTATGGCTACACCTTC	CASRAGSSYGYTF
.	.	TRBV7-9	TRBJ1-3	TGTGCCAGCAGCTTAGAAGCAGGGGTATATTTT	CASSLEAGVYF
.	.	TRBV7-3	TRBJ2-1	TGTGCCAGCAGCTTGGGAAAGGGGGGGGACCACTCCTACAATGAGCAGTTCTTC	CASSLGKGGDHSYNEQFF
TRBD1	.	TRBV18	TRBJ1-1	TGTGCCAGCTCACCACTTAAACAGGGGTTAGCGGGGACTGAAGCTTTCTTT	CASSPLKQGLAGTEAFF
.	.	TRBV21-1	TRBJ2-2	TGTGCCAGCAGACCCCCGAGGATGTTTTTT	CASRPPRMFF
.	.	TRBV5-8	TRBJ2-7	TGTGCCAGCAGCTTGAAGCGGCAGACGACCTACGAGCAGTACTTC	CASSLKRQTTYEQYF
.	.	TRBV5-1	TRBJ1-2	TGCGCCAGCAGATGGGACACCCGGGATGGCTACACCTTC	CASRWDTRDGYTF
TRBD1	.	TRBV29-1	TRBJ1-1	TGCAGCGGGACAGGGAGATTCAACACTGAAGCTTTCTTT	CSGTGRFNTEAFF
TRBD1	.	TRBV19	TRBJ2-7	TGTGCCAGTAGTAACACCGGGACAGGGGTCTACGAGCAGTACTTC	CASSNTGTGVYEQYF
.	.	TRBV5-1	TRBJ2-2	TGCGCCAGCAGCCCACAGAGTGACACCGGGGAGCTGTTTTTT	CASSPQSDTGELFF
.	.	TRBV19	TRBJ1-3	TGTGCCGCCGCCCTGGCAGGGGCTGGAAACACCATATATTTT	CAAALAGAGNTIYF
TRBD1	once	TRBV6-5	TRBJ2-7	TGTGCCAGCAGTTACCTGACAGGGGATAGGGAGCAGTACTTC	CASSYLTGDREQYF
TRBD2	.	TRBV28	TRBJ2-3	TGTGCCAGCAGCTCCCCTAGCGGCTACACAGATACGCAGTATTTT	CASSSPSGYTDTQYF
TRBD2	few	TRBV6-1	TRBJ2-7	TGTGCCAGCAGTGGGGCGAGGCTAGCGGGGAAATTGGACGAGCAGTACTTC	CASSGARLAGKLDEQYF
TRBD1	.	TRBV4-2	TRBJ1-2	TGTGCCAGCAGCCTTCCTGACAGGGGGCTCGCTGACTATGGCTACACCTTC	CASSLPDRGLADYGYTF
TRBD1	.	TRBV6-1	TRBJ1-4	TGTGCCACCACACTTTCGGACAGGGTGGGCGAAAAACTGTTTTTT	CATTLSDRVGEKLFF
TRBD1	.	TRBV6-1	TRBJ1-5	TGTGCCAGCAGTGAAACCGGGACAGACAATCAGCCCCAGCATTTT	CASSETGTDNQPQHF
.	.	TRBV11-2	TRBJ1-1	TGTGCCAGCAGCTTAGCCATGAACACTGAAGCTTTCTTT	CASSLAMNTEAFF
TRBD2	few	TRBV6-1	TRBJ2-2	TGTGCCAGCAGGGAAGGACTAGCGGGGGGGCTCACGAACACCGGGGAGCTGTTTTTT	CASREGLAGGLTNTGELFF
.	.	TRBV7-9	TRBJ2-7	TGTGCCAGCAGCTCAAAAAACGAGCAGTACTTC	CASSSKNEQYF
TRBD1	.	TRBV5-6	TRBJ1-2	TGTGCCAGCAGGTTCCGGGACAGGATCTATGGCTACACCTTC	CASRFRDRIYGYTF
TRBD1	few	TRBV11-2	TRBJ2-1	TGTGCCAGCAGCATACTTCCGGGACAGCCCAACAATGAGCAGTTCTTC	CASSILPGQPNNEQFF
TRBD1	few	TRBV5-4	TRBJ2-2	TGTGCCAGCAGCTCCCTGAAGGACAGGGGGACCGGGGAGCTGTTTTTT	CASSSLKDRGTGELFF
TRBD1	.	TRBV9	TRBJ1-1	TGTGCCAGCAGCGTAGGGGGCCAGGGGGGCAGTGAAGCTTTCTTT	CASSVGGQGGSEAFF
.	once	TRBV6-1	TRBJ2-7	TGTGCCAGCAGTGAAGCGGCATTCCTCTACGAGCAGTACTTC	CASSEAAFLYEQYF
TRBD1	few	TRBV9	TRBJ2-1	TGTGCCAGCAGCGGGTGGCAGGGGGCTTTCAATGAGCAGTTCTTC	CASSGWQGAFNEQFF
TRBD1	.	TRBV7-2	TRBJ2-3	TGTGCCAGCAGCTCGTACAGGGGTGCGCAGTATTTT	CASSSYRGAQYF
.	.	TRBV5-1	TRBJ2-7	TGCGCCAGCAGCTTGACGGGAAGCTCCTACGAGCAGTACTTC	CASSLTGSSYEQYF
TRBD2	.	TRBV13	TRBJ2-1	TGTGCCAGCAGCCCTCATTTAGCGGGGGTCTCCTACAATGAGCAGTTCTTC	CASSPHLAGVSYNEQFF
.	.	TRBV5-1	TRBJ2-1	TGCGCCAGCAGTTTAGGGGCCGCCCGCAGCGAGCAGTTCTTC	CASSLGAARSEQFF